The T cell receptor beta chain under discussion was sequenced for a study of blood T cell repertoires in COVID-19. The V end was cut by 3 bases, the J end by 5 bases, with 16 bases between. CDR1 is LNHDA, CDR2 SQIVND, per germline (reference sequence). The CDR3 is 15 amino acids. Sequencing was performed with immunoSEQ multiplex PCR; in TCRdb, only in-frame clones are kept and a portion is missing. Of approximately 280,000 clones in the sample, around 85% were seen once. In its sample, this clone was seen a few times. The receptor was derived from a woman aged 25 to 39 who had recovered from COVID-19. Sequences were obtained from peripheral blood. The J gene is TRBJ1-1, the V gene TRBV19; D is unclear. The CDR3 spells CASSIMAAPPTEAFF. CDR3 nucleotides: TGTGCCAGTAGTATTATGGCCGCCCCCCCAACTGAAGCTTTCTTT.